Given below is one TCR beta chain in context. Its matching antigen is unknown. Sequencing targeted expressed TCRB transcripts, as all isolated RNA had been reverse transcribed. Here immunoSEQ multiplex PCR was the method, and the copy in TCRdb shows in-frame clones only, minus some. This table has 110,000 or so clones, roughly 40% appearing once. This CDR3 comprises 14 residues. Germline V gene sequence: CDR1 MDHEN, CDR2 SYDVKM. Deletions cut 7 bases from V and 8 bases from J, with 20 bases between. The sample comes from a study of beta chain features in type 1 diabetes. In the study overall: Comparable age, gender and cell yields were observed in patients relative to healthy donors. Broader study findings: The VDJ junctions of type 1 diabetes patients carried fewer insertions and more deletions. Type 1 diabetes patients had TCRB CDR3s that were shorter (moderately but significantly so) in all four CD4+ subsets.

The specimen sequenced was stem cell memory CD4+ T cells from blood. The V gene is TRBV28, the J gene TRBJ1-2, with a possible D match to TRBD1 (5 bases). The origin of this receptor is a young woman in good health. The CDR3 reads CASTLPLGGMGYTF. Here the CDR3 DNA reads TGTGCCAGCACCCTACCCCTGGGGGGTATGGGCTACACCTTC.